One sample yielded the 14 T cell receptor beta chains listed below, sequenced in a study of T cells in Graves' hyperthyroidism and ophthalmopathy. RNA transcripts gave rise to amplified TCR beta CDR3 regions. First-round RT-PCR of the TCR CDR3 relied on the HTBI primer set. TCRdb used MiXCR to reprocess the multiplex PCR reads, holding one entry per CDR3 protein. The sample carries roughly 560,000 distinct CDR3 sequences, about 14% recorded once. What was sequenced was blood. The receptors derive from a woman aged 35 to 49 with Graves' ophthalmopathy.

This clonotype was found many times. The chain has TRBV7-2 and TRBJ1-2, with D unclear. The CDR3 is 15 residues long. Germline V gene sequence: CDR1 SGHTA, CDR2 FQGNSA. The ends were cut back, 2 bases at V and 0 bases at J, with 10 bases in the middle. DNA for the CDR3: TGTGCCAGCAGCTTAATCCGGGGATCTAACTATGGCTACACCTTC. Protein sequence: CASSLIRGSNYGYTF.

Regarding this clonotype: Its ends do not fully match the called genes, so a read error is possible. The chain employs TRBV29-1 and TRBJ2-7; 7 bases fit TRBD1. The CDR3 totals 12 residues. Looked up from germline, CDR1 is SQVTM and CDR2 is ANQGSEA. CDR3 DNA sequence: TGCAGCGTTCAACAGGGGTACTACAAGCAGTACTTC. Amino acids: CSVQQGYYKQYF.

Comments on this clonotype: With a much larger clone just one base away, this may be a read error. The genes are TRBV28 and TRBJ2-7; 11 nucleotides match TRBD1. Losses at the gene ends were 6 bases for V and 2 bases for J; bases not matched to a gene: 9. This CDR3 contains 16 residues. The germline V gene encodes CDR1 MDHEN and CDR2 SYDVKM. CDR3 coding DNA: TGTGCCAGCAGGTCTCCACCGGGACAGGGGGCCTACGAGCAGTACTTC. Translation gives CASRSPPGQGAYEQYF.

This clonotype was observed at least ten times. The chain employs TRBV27 and TRBJ2-7; tentative D call: TRBD1 (6 bases). Germline values: CDR1 MNHEY, CDR2 SMNVEV (reference sequence). The CDR3 loop spans 12 amino acids. The CDR3 DNA sequence: TGTGGAACGGGACATTACTCCTACGAGCAGTACTTC. Translated: CGTGHYSYEQYF.

The sample holds a few counts of this clonotype. V and J are TRBV12-3 or TRBV12-4 and TRBJ2-6; 8 bases agree with TRBD2. The CDR3 runs to 19 residues. The V and J ends lost 3 bases and 4 bases, in that order; junction bases with no gene match: 14. The CDR3 here is CASSLKGREGLTGANVLTF. CDR3 DNA: TGTGCCAGCAGTTTGAAGGGACGGGAGGGCCTAACGGGGGCCAACGTCCTGACTTTC.

This clonotype was picked up many times. The chain carries TRBV20-1 and TRBJ1-2; D gene uncertain. Trimming cost V 0 bases and J 4 bases, with 9 bases left between them. Looked up from germline, CDR1 is DFQATT and CDR2 is SNEGSKA (reference sequence). The CDR3 spans 13 residues. CDR3 amino acids: CSARDFGGYGYTF. The CDR3 bases are TGCAGTGCTAGAGATTTTGGTGGCTATGGCTACACCTTC.

This clonotype was observed many times. This rearrangement joins TRBV5-1 to TRBJ2-7; the D gene is possibly TRBD2 (5 bases). The germline V gene encodes CDR1 SGHRS and CDR2 YFSETQ. This CDR3 region has 12 residues. Between the trimmed V and J ends, which lost 6 bases and 6 bases, there was a span of 13 bases. The CDR3 nucleotides read TGCGCCAGCACTCAAACTAGTGGCGAGCAGTACTTC. Its translation: CASTQTSGEQYF.

This clonotype was recorded at least ten times. The J gene is TRBJ2-7, the V gene TRBV6-5; the D call may be TRBD1 or TRBD2 (5 bases each). The V end was cut by 2 bases, the J end by 2 bases, with 16 bases between. The CDR3 has 16 residues. Germline V gene sequence: CDR1 MNHEY, CDR2 SVGAGI. The CDR3 region is CASSYRAGTDAYEQYF. CDR3 DNA sequence: TGTGCCAGCAGTTACCGAGCCGGGACGGATGCCTACGAGCAGTACTTC.

This clonotype showed up many times. This chain connects TRBV6-5 to TRBJ1-3; D may be TRBD1 (5 bases). Germline lookup yields CDR1 MNHEY and CDR2 SVGAGI. The CDR3 covers 15 residues. V lost 4 bases and J 1 base, leaving 11 bases between the germline ends. The CDR3 region has the DNA TGTGCCAGCAGTTCCACAGGCGGTTCTGGAAACACCATATATTTT. It codes for CASSSTGGSGNTIYF.

The chain couples TRBV6-2 or TRBV6-3 to TRBJ2-7, with D possibly TRBD1 on 6 matching bases. V was pared by 6 bases and J by 0 bases, with 12 bases between. The germline V gene encodes CDR1 MNHEY and CDR2 SVGEGT. This CDR3 contains 14 residues. As DNA, the CDR3 is TGTGCCAGCAGCCCCTTGGGACACTCCTACGAGCAGTACTTC. Amino acids: CASSPLGHSYEQYF.

This clonotype was seen ten or more times. The rearrangement uses TRBV18 and TRBJ2-7; D might be TRBD1 (6 bases). Between the trimmed V and J ends, which lost 4 bases and 0 bases, there was a span of 10 bases. The germline gives CDR1 KGHSH, CDR2 LQKENI. The CDR3 covers 14 residues. The CDR3 DNA is TGTGCCAGCTCACGACGGACAGACTCCTACGAGCAGTACTTC. Protein sequence: CASSRRTDSYEQYF.

This clonotype came up many times. J is TRBJ2-2 and V is TRBV29-1; D possibly corresponds to TRBD2 (5 bases). This CDR3 contains 16 residues. Germline lookup yields CDR1 SQVTM and CDR2 ANQGSEA. The ends were cut back, 0 bases at V and 2 bases at J, with 13 bases in the middle. The DNA for the CDR3 is TGCAGCGTTGAAGAGAAACGGGGATTAAACACCGGGGAGCTGTTTTTT. Amino acid sequence: CSVEEKRGLNTGELFF.

This clonotype was picked up many times. V and J are TRBV19 and TRBJ2-7; D is possibly TRBD1 (5 bases). The CDR3 covers 15 residues. CDR1 is LNHDA and CDR2 is SQIVND in the germline V gene (reference sequence). The V gene lost 4 bases and the J gene lost 3 bases, with 16 bases spanning the gap. The CDR3 DNA is TGTGCCAGTAGTACGGCCAGGGTTGCAATCTACGAGCAGTACTTC. Encoded protein: CASSTARVAIYEQYF.

This clonotype showed up many times. The rearrangement links TRBV29-1 to TRBJ2-7; TRBD2 aligns across 8 bases. The ends lost 4 bases at V and 3 bases at J; junction bases unmatched: 11. CDR3 length equals 15 residues. Looked up from germline, CDR1 is SQVTM and CDR2 is ANQGSEA. The CDR3 DNA reads TGCAGCGTTGTTATGGGGGCGGGAGGTATCTACGAGCAGTACTTC. This encodes CSVVMGAGGIYEQYF.